These T cell receptor beta chains were read from a single sample in a study of T cell changes during pregnancy in multiple sclerosis. The assay was immunoSEQ multiplex PCR, and TCRdb's table has in-frame clones only and misses some. The profile shows 40,000 to 60,000 clones, 80% to 95% of them singletons. This specimen was CD4+ T cells from peripheral blood mononuclear cells, taken after pregnancy. The receptors derive from a female donor with multiple sclerosis, enrolled in a pregnancy study. Both conserved end residues are part of each CDR3. D genes are given only for firm matches. Clone sizes are given selectively: once, few, many, or a class where the clone is expanded.

v_call: TRBV11-2; clone_size: -; d_call: -; cdr3_length: 15; j_call: TRBJ2-7; cdr3_nt: TGTGCCAGCAGCTTAGTTGCGGGGGCGACCTACGAGCAGTACTTC; cdr3_aa: CASSLVAGATYEQYF
v_call: TRBV5-6; clone_size: -; d_call: -; cdr3_length: 17; j_call: TRBJ2-4; cdr3_nt: TGTGCCAGCAGCTTGGGCGAACTGAGACTAGCCAAAAACATTCAGTACTTC; cdr3_aa: CASSLGELRLAKNIQYF
v_call: TRBV5-1; clone_size: -; d_call: TRBD1; cdr3_length: 16; j_call: TRBJ2-5; cdr3_nt: TGCGCCAGCAGCCGATCAACGGACAGGAGGAGAGAGACCCAGTACTTC; cdr3_aa: CASSRSTDRRRETQYF
v_call: TRBV18; clone_size: once; d_call: -; cdr3_length: 14; j_call: TRBJ1-1; cdr3_nt: TGTGCCAGCTCACCTCTTCCGAGGAACACTGAAGCTTTCTTT; cdr3_aa: CASSPLPRNTEAFF
v_call: TRBV18; clone_size: -; d_call: TRBD1; cdr3_length: 16; j_call: TRBJ2-3; cdr3_nt: TGTGCCAGCTCACCGTTCACGCAGGGGGACACAGATACGCAGTATTTT; cdr3_aa: CASSPFTQGDTDTQYF
v_call: TRBV19; clone_size: -; d_call: TRBD1; cdr3_length: 14; j_call: TRBJ1-4; cdr3_nt: TGTGCCAGTAGCCCGGACAGGGGGAATGAAAAACTGTTTTTT; cdr3_aa: CASSPDRGNEKLFF
v_call: TRBV21-1; clone_size: -; d_call: -; cdr3_length: 17; j_call: TRBJ2-5; cdr3_nt: TGTGCCAGCAGCCACAGTTGGGACAGCAGAGTTCAAGAGACCCAGTACTTC; cdr3_aa: CASSHSWDSRVQETQYF
v_call: TRBV7-2; clone_size: -; d_call: TRBD1; cdr3_length: 16; j_call: TRBJ1-2; cdr3_nt: TGTGCCAGCAGCCCTATCAGGACAGGGGGCACCTATGGCTACACCTTC; cdr3_aa: CASSPIRTGGTYGYTF
v_call: TRBV4-3; clone_size: -; d_call: -; cdr3_length: 16; j_call: TRBJ2-7; cdr3_nt: TGCGCCAGCAGCCAAGGAGGCGGGACAGACTCCTACGAGCAGTACTTC; cdr3_aa: CASSQGGGTDSYEQYF
v_call: TRBV14; clone_size: -; d_call: TRBD1; cdr3_length: 17; j_call: TRBJ2-3; cdr3_nt: TGTGCCAGCAGCCAAGATACAGGGGGATGGAGCACAGATACGCAGTATTTT; cdr3_aa: CASSQDTGGWSTDTQYF
v_call: TRBV9; clone_size: -; d_call: -; cdr3_length: 14; j_call: TRBJ2-1; cdr3_nt: TGTGCCAGCAGCGTAGACGGTGTAAACGGTGAGCAGTTCTTC; cdr3_aa: CASSVDGVNGEQFF
v_call: TRBV7-9; clone_size: -; d_call: -; cdr3_length: 14; j_call: TRBJ1-5; cdr3_nt: TGTGCCAGCAGCCCCGACAGCGTCAATCAGCCCCAGCATTTT; cdr3_aa: CASSPDSVNQPQHF
v_call: TRBV28; clone_size: -; d_call: TRBD1; cdr3_length: 15; j_call: TRBJ2-1; cdr3_nt: TGTGCCAGCAGTCTAGACAGGGCTATGAACAATGAGCAGTTCTTC; cdr3_aa: CASSLDRAMNNEQFF